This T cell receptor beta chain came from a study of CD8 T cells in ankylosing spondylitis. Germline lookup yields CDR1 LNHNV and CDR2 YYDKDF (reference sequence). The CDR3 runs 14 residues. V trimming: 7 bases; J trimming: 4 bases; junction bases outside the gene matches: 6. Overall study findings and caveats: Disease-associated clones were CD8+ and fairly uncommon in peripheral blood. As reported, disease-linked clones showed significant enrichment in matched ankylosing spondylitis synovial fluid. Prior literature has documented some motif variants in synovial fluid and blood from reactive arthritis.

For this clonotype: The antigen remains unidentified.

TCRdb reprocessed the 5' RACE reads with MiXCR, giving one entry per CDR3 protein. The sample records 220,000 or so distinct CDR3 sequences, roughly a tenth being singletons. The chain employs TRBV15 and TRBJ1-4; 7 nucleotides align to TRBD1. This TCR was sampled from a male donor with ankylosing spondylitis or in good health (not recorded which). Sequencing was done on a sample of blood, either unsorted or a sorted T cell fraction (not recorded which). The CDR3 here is CATTTGVINEKLFF. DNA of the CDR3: TGTGCCACCACCACAGGGGTTATTAATGAAAAACTGTTTTTT.